Each of the 32 T cell receptor beta chains below was sequenced from the same sample in a study of OX40 agonist ivuxolimab in advanced cancers. Method: immunoSEQ multiplex PCR; TCRdb's copy keeps in-frame clones and lacks some. In the table there are fewer than 65,000 clones, roughly 90% of which are singletons. The input for sequencing was CD4+ or CD8+ T cells sorted from blood, taken in a trial of the OX40 agonist ivuxolimab. These TCRs come from an adult with an advanced solid tumor such as melanoma, head and neck, liver or kidney cancer.

This chain joins TRBV19 and TRBJ1-5; D is ambiguous. The CDR3 is 13 residues long. From germline, CDR1 is LNHDA and CDR2 SQIVND (reference sequence). V lost 3 bases, J lost 4 bases, and 7 bases lay in between. CDR3 region: CASSITVNQPQHF. CDR3 sequence (DNA): TGTGCCAGTAGTATCACAGTTAATCAGCCCCAGCATTTT.

The V gene is TRBV30, the J gene TRBJ2-1; no reliable D call. There are 15 residues in the CDR3. CDR1 is GTSNPN and CDR2 is SVGIG in the germline V gene (reference sequence). V was shortened by 0 bases and J by 1 base, with 10 bases between the two germline ends. The CDR3 region is CAWSVKGRSYNEQFF. CDR3 nucleotides: TGTGCCTGGAGTGTAAAGGGCCGGTCCTACAATGAGCAGTTCTTC.

This chain uses TRBV5-4 with TRBJ1-2; 11 bases agree with TRBD1. The CDR3 spans 15 residues. Trimming cost V 1 base and J 3 bases; bases outside gene matches: 2. Germline V gene data show CDR1 as SGHNT and CDR2 as YYREEE (reference sequence). The CDR3 protein is CASSLRTGGDYGYTF. DNA of the CDR3: TGTGCCAGCAGCTTGCGGACAGGGGGCGACTATGGCTACACCTTC.

To note about this clone: One end of the junction does not line up with germline, which may come from a read error. Within the sample, other DNA sequences also encode this same CDR3. The V call is TRBV18, the J call TRBJ2-1; TRBD2 is a possible D gene (7 bases). Looked up from germline, CDR1 is KGHSH and CDR2 is LQKENI. CDR3 length: 16 residues. This chain's CDR3 is CASSPPSGGRGGEQFF. Written as DNA, the CDR3 is TGCGCCAGCTCACCACCATCCGGGGGGCGCGGGGGTGAGCAGTTCTTC. Full variable domain (missing parts from reference TRBV18 and TRBJ2-1): NAGVMQNPRHLVRRRGQEARLRCSPMKGHSHVYWYRQLPEEGLKFMVYLQKENIIDESGMPKERFSAEFPKEGPSILRIQQVVRGDSAAYFCASSPPSGGRGGEQFFGPGTRLTVL.

V usage is TRBV11-3 and J usage is TRBJ2-1; no firm D call. The CDR3 sequence is 14 residues long. Germline V gene sequence: CDR1 SGHNT, CDR2 YENEEA. Trimming removed 0 bases at V and 1 base at J, with 4 bases between. Here the CDR3 reads CASSLDGSYNEQFF. The CDR3 region has the DNA TGTGCCAGCAGCTTAGACGGATCCTACAATGAGCAGTTCTTC.

V gene TRBV18 combines with J gene TRBJ1-1; perhaps TRBD1 as D (5 bases). Germline V gives CDR1 KGHSH, CDR2 LQKENI. Trimming removed 3 bases at V and 1 base at J, with 18 bases between. The CDR3 totals 17 residues. CDR3 loop: CASSPYGPGRSNTEAFF. DNA of the CDR3: TGTGCCAGCTCACCTTATGGGCCGGGGCGGTCGAACACTGAAGCTTTCTTT. Drawing the rest from reference TRBV18 and TRBJ1-1, the complete variable domain is NAGVMQNPRHLVRRRGQEARLRCSPMKGHSHVYWYRQLPEEGLKFMVYLQKENIIDESGMPKERFSAEFPKEGPSILRIQQVVRGDSAAYFCASSPYGPGRSNTEAFFGQGTRLTVV.

This clone has only a few counts. The chain couples TRBV6-6 to TRBJ1-1; D possibly corresponds to TRBD1 (6 bases). V dropped 6 bases and J dropped 3 bases, with 11 bases sitting between them. Germline lookup yields CDR1 MNHNY and CDR2 SVGAGI (reference sequence). The CDR3 runs to 13 residues. The CDR3 DNA reads as TGTGCCAGCAGGGGGGCCGGGGACACTGAAGCTTTCTTT. Residues: CASRGAGDTEAFF.

This chain links TRBV5-5 with TRBJ1-2; no firm D call. The CDR3 extends over 16 amino acids. Trimming removed 0 bases from V and 5 bases from J, with 17 bases in between. Per the germline V gene, CDR1 is SGHKS and CDR2 is YYEKEE (reference sequence). CDR3 nucleotide sequence: TGTGCCAGCAGCTTGGTTGCGGTCGTAGCCCAATATGGCTACACCTTC. Protein sequence: CASSLVAVVAQYGYTF.

The chain has TRBV6-5 and TRBJ1-2; 8 nucleotides match TRBD1. V lost 6 bases, J lost 4 bases, and 7 bases stayed unmatched. The CDR3 loop spans 14 amino acids. CDR1 is MNHEY and CDR2 is SVGAGI in the germline V gene. This chain's CDR3 is CASSPNTGGYGYTF. The CDR3 DNA sequence: TGTGCCAGCAGCCCTAATACAGGGGGCTATGGCTACACCTTC.

The chain employs TRBV9 and TRBJ2-1; a possible D gene is TRBD2 (6 bases). The germline V gene encodes CDR1 SGDLS and CDR2 YYNGEE. V lost 3 bases and J lost 5, with 18 bases in between. This CDR3 comprises 16 residues. CDR3 amino acids: CASSANPGLNNNEQFF. For the CDR3, the DNA is TGTGCCAGCAGCGCCAATCCGGGACTCAACAACAATGAGCAGTTCTTC.

The chain combines TRBV5-1 with TRBJ2-1; D gene ambiguous. The germline V gene encodes CDR1 SGHRS and CDR2 YFSETQ. The CDR3 totals 12 residues. V was trimmed by 1 base and J by 8 bases, leaving 7 bases between them. CDR3 protein: CASSLPEDEQFF. CDR3 nucleotides: TGCGCCAGCAGCTTGCCCGAAGATGAGCAGTTCTTC.

CDR3 sequence reads: CASSPKVDSTDTQYF. The CDR3 region has the DNA TGTGCCAGCTCACCGAAGGTTGATAGCACAGATACGCAGTATTTT. The J gene is TRBJ2-3, the V gene TRBV18; D is uncertain. Trimming removed 3 bases at V and 0 bases at J, with 10 bases between. The CDR3 extends over 15 amino acids. Looked up from germline, CDR1 is KGHSH and CDR2 is LQKENI.

The chain uses TRBV6-1 and TRBJ2-2; perhaps D is TRBD1 or TRBD2 (5 bases each). CDR3 size: 15 residues. The V end was cut by 5 bases, the J end by 3 bases, with 13 bases between. Looked up from germline, CDR1 is MNHNS and CDR2 is SASEGT. CDR3 sequence (DNA): TGTGCCAGCAGTTGGGGGACCGCGGACACCGGGGAGCTGTTTTTT. This gives the protein CASSWGTADTGELFF.

The genes are TRBV6-5 and TRBJ1-1; D is ambiguous. V gave up 4 bases and J gave up 2 bases, with 8 bases separating them. CDR3 length: 13 residues. The V gene's germline CDR1 is MNHEY and CDR2 SVGAGI. The DNA for the CDR3 is TGTGCCAGCAGTTCCGGGGTCAACACTGAAGCTTTCTTT. Its translation is CASSSGVNTEAFF.

The chain employs TRBV28 and TRBJ1-5; 8 bases are a match to TRBD1. J gave up 1 base and V 3 bases, and 14 bases lay outside the gene matches. The germline CDR1 and CDR2 sequences are MDHEN and SYDVKM. CDR3 size: 19 residues. The CDR3 coding sequence is TGTGCCAGCAGTTTTTCCTATGGACAGGGAGGACTCAGCAATCAGCCCCAGCATTTT. This translates into CASSFSYGQGGLSNQPQHF.

The chain joins TRBV7-3 to TRBJ2-5, with 8 bases aligning to TRBD2. This CDR3 contains 13 residues. CDR1 and CDR2 from the germline V gene are SGHTA and FQGTGA. Losses at the gene ends were 4 bases for V and 5 bases for J; bases not matched to a gene: 3. The DNA of the CDR3 is TGTGCCAGCAGCTACAGCGGGGGCGAGACCCAGTACTTC. Protein sequence: CASSYSGGETQYF.

This clone occurred a few times. The chain recombines TRBV27 with TRBJ1-1, with a possible D match to TRBD1 (6 bases). In germline, CDR1 is MNHEY, CDR2 SMNVEV (reference sequence). CDR3 length: 13 amino acids. The V end lost 5 bases, the J end lost 8 bases, and 15 bases lay between the germline ends. CDR3 protein: CASSPAGGQEAFF. CDR3 DNA sequence: TGTGCCAGCAGTCCCGCCGGGGGGCAGGAAGCTTTCTTT.

The chain has TRBV30 and TRBJ1-2; D unresolved. CDR3 length equals 13 residues. The V end lost 0 bases, the J end lost 5 bases, and 10 bases lay between the germline ends. Germline CDR1 reads GTSNPN; CDR2 reads SVGIG (reference sequence). This CDR3 reads CAWSVGPTYGYTF. The DNA of the CDR3 is TGTGCCTGGAGTGTTGGTCCGACGTATGGCTACACCTTC.

This sequence joins TRBV10-2 and TRBJ1-1; the D is unclear. Germline assignment: CDR1 WSHSY and CDR2 SAAADI. Trimming shortened V by 2 bases and J by 7 bases, and 11 bases separated the two germline ends. This CDR3 spans 13 amino acids. The DNA of the CDR3 is TGCGCCAGCAGTGAGCTCGTGGGCGATGAAGCTTTCTTT. It specifies CASSELVGDEAFF.

The V and J genes are TRBV11-3 and TRBJ2-5, with 9 bases identical to TRBD2. The J call may be wrong; the DNA end is better matched by TRBJ2-7. Germline CDR1 SGHNT, CDR2 YENEEA. The CDR3 is 16 residues long. The CDR3 DNA sequence: TGTGCCAGCAGCTTTTTGGGGCGAACTAGCGGGTACGAGCAGTACTTC. Amino acid sequence: CASSFLGRTSGYEQYF.

The chain links TRBV30 to TRBJ2-7, with no clear D. V was shortened by 2 bases and J by 3 bases, with 11 bases between the two germline ends. The CDR3 loop spans 13 amino acids. In germline, CDR1 is GTSNPN, CDR2 SVGIG (reference sequence). DNA of the CDR3: TGTGCCTGGAGTCGGCAGGAGAACTACGAGCAGTACTTC. Translated: CAWSRQENYEQYF. Full variable domain (rest looked up from reference TRBV30 and TRBJ2-7): SQTIHQWPATLVQPVGSPLSLECTVEGTSNPNLYWYRQAAGRGLQLLFYSVGIGQISSEVPQNLSASRPQDRQFILSSKKLLLSDSGFYLCAWSRQENYEQYFGPGTRLTVT.

This chain uses TRBV15 with TRBJ2-5; 7 bases align to TRBD1. Germline CDR1 and CDR2: LNHNV and YYDKDF (reference sequence). The J segment lost 4 bases and the V segment lost 1 base, leaving 6 bases of the junction unmatched. CDR3 size: 15 residues. CDR3 nucleotides: TGTGCCACCAGCAGAGGACAGGGCCTTGGAGAGACCCAGTACTTC. It is translated as CATSRGQGLGETQYF.

J is TRBJ1-1 and V is TRBV9, with 7 bases aligning to TRBD1. J was trimmed by 13 bases and V by 3 bases; bases with no gene match: 12. The germline V gene has CDR1 SGDLS and CDR2 YYNGEE. The CDR3 covers 13 residues. The CDR3 loop is CASSAPRGTVFFF. For the CDR3, the DNA is TGTGCCAGCAGCGCCCCCCGCGGGACAGTCTTTTTCTTT.

This rearrangement joins TRBV5-4 to TRBJ1-6; the D gene is possibly TRBD1 (5 bases). The CDR3 is 16 residues long. V was cut by 0 bases and J by 0 bases, with 7 bases left in between. The germline V gene encodes CDR1 SGHNT and CDR2 YYREEE (reference sequence). The CDR3 reads CASSLGGSSYNSPLHF. The CDR3 bases are TGTGCCAGCAGCTTGGGGGGGAGCTCCTATAATTCACCCCTCCACTTT.

The genes are TRBV7-9 and TRBJ2-1; D remains ambiguous. Per germline, CDR1 SEHNR and CDR2 FQNEAQ (reference sequence). V lost 3 bases and J 8 bases, leaving 8 bases between the germline ends. CDR3 size: 12 residues. CDR3 DNA: TGTGCCAGCAGCTTTAGGGTGGATGAGCAGTTCTTC. It yields the protein CASSFRVDEQFF.

The chain has TRBV28 and TRBJ1-5; D ambiguous. The CDR3 contains 11 residues. Germline CDR1 reads MDHEN; CDR2 reads SYDVKM. With 8 bases removed from V and 9 bases from J, the gap between germline ends came to 11 bases. This CDR3 reads CASSPTGPQHF. The DNA for the CDR3 is TGTGCCAGCTCCCCTACGGGGCCCCAGCATTTT.

This chain uses TRBV6-1 with TRBJ1-4; D might be TRBD1 (5 bases). CDR1 is MNHNS, CDR2 SASEGT, per germline. The CDR3 sequence is 14 residues long. Between the trimmed V and J ends, which lost 7 bases and 5 bases, there was a span of 14 bases. DNA for the CDR3: TGTGCCAGCATCTTAGACAGAGTAAATGAAAAACTGTTTTTT. Translated, it gives CASILDRVNEKLFF.

The chain has TRBV7-3 and TRBJ2-2; 8 positions agree with TRBD2. CDR1 is SGHTA, CDR2 FQGTGA, per germline. The junction had 8 bases not matched to a gene; V was cut back by 5 bases and J by 6 bases. The CDR3 is made up of 15 amino acids. CDR3 DNA sequence: TGTGCCAGCAGCCCAGACGGGGGGGCCGCCGGGGAGCTGTTTTTT. Translating gives CASSPDGGAAGELFF.

This rearrangement joins TRBV25-1 to TRBJ1-5; D gene uncertain. Germline loops: CDR1 MGHDK, CDR2 SYGVNS. This CDR3 contains 12 residues. Trimming stripped 10 bases from V and 3 bases from J, with 10 bases between. The CDR3 DNA is TGTGCCACCCAAGACCACAATCAGCCCCAGCATTTT. It specifies CATQDHNQPQHF.

This chain joins TRBV6-5 and TRBJ2-7; 9 bases are a match to TRBD2. J lost 2 bases, V lost 6 bases, and 8 bases had no gene match. This CDR3 has 15 residues. CDR1 is MNHEY, CDR2 SVGAGI, per germline. DNA of the CDR3: TGTGCCAGCAGGCGGGAGGTAGCGGGAGCCTACGAGCAGTACTTC. The encoded protein is CASRREVAGAYEQYF.

V usage is TRBV7-9 and J usage is TRBJ2-1, with 8 bases that match TRBD1. With 3 bases clipped from V and 7 bases from J, the junction kept 8 bases outside the gene matches. CDR1 is SEHNR, CDR2 FQNEAQ, per germline (reference sequence). The CDR3 is 15 residues long. The CDR3 nucleotides read TGTGCCAGCAGCTTCGGGACAGGAGTCGGGAATGAGCAGTTCTTC. Translating gives CASSFGTGVGNEQFF. Filled out from reference TRBV7-9 and TRBJ2-1, the complete variable domain reads DTGVSQNPRHKITKRGQNVTFRCDPISEHNRLYWYRQTLGQGPEFLTYFQNEAQLEKSRLLSDRFSAERPKGSFSTLEIQRTEQGDSAMYLCASSFGTGVGNEQFFGPGTRLTVL.

This chain uses TRBV4-1 with TRBJ1-3, with D possibly matching TRBD1 (6 bases). The V gene lost 4 bases and the J gene lost 0 bases, with 16 bases spanning the gap. The CDR3 spans 17 residues. Germline assignment: CDR1 MGHRA and CDR2 YSYEKL. CDR3 loop: CASSPGERGASGNTIYF. The CDR3 DNA sequence: TGCGCCAGCAGCCCAGGGGAGAGGGGGGCCTCTGGAAACACCATATATTTT.